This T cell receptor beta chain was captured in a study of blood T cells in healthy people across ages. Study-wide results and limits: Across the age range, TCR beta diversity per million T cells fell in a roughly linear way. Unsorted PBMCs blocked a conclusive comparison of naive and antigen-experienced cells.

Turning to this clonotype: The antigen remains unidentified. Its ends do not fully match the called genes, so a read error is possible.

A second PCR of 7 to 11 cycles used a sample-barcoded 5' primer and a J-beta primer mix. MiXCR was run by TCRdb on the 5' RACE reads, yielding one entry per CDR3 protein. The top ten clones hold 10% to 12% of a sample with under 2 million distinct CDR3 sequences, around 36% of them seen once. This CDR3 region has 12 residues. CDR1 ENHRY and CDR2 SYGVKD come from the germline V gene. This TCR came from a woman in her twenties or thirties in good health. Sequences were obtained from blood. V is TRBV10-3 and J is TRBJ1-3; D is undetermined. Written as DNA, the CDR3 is TGTGCCATTAGTGAGCCGTTAAACACCATATATTTT. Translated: CAISEPLNTIYF.